These 12 T cell receptor beta chains were all obtained from the same sample, sequenced in a study of CD8 T cells in Susac syndrome. Random-hexamer reverse transcription was applied to roughly 0.5 to 1 ug RNA. Each CDR3 protein gets one entry after TCRdb re-called the immunoSEQ multiplex PCR reads with MiXCR. This repertoire shows approximately 110,000 distinct CDR3 sequences, more than 90% found once; its top ten account for around 0.078%. Specimen: CD4+ T cells from PBMCs. These receptor sequences come from a human donor in good health.

The chain has TRBV10-3 and TRBJ1-1; no reliable D call. The germline V gene encodes CDR1 ENHRY and CDR2 SYGVKD. Trimming took 3 bases from V and 3 from J, leaving 5 bases between them. The CDR3 is 12 amino acids. The CDR3 DNA sequence: TGTGCCATCAGTGACAGAGACACTGAAGCTTTCTTT. Its translation is CAISDRDTEAFF.

The V call is TRBV2, the J call TRBJ2-2; 8 bases map to TRBD2. The germline V gene encodes CDR1 SNHLY and CDR2 FYNNEI. CDR3 size: 18 residues. V shed 4 bases and J 2 bases; nucleotides not matched to a gene: 12. This CDR3 reads CASSANIRLAGNTGELFF. The CDR3 DNA is TGTGCCAGCAGTGCGAATATCCGGCTAGCGGGCAACACCGGGGAGCTGTTTTTT.

The chain recombines TRBV3-1 with TRBJ1-1; the match to TRBD1 covers 7 bases. This CDR3 is built from 15 residues. V was pared by 0 bases and J by 4 bases, with 5 bases of the junction left unmatched. The germline gives CDR1 LGHDT, CDR2 YNNKEL (reference sequence). CDR3 DNA: TGTGCCAGCAGCCAAGAGCCGACAGGGCTCACTGAAGCTTTCTTT. Protein product: CASSQEPTGLTEAFF.

The rearrangement uses TRBV15 and TRBJ1-1; TRBD1 is a possible D gene (6 bases). This CDR3 spans 15 amino acids. The V and J ends lost 4 bases and 1 base respectively, with 13 bases between them. Germline lookup yields CDR1 LNHNV and CDR2 YYDKDF (reference sequence). CDR3 residues: CATSIWDTKNTEAFF. In nucleotides, the CDR3 is TGTGCCACCAGCATATGGGACACGAAGAACACTGAAGCTTTCTTT.

This clonotype has just one count. The chain employs TRBV15 and TRBJ2-2; no reliable D call. The CDR3 covers 14 residues. With 0 bases removed from V and 7 bases from J, the gap between germline ends came to 9 bases. Germline V gene data show CDR1 as LNHNV and CDR2 as YYDKDF (reference sequence). CDR3 DNA: TGTGCCACCAGCAGAGATCAGAGGAGCGGGGAGCTGTTTTTT. Residues: CATSRDQRSGELFF. Full variable domain (outside the CDR3, taken from reference TRBV15 and TRBJ2-2): DAMVIQNPRYQVTQFGKPVTLSCSQTLNHNVMYWYQQKSSQAPKLLFHYYDKDFNNEADTPDNFQSRRPNTSFCFLDIRSPGLGDTAMYLCATSRDQRSGELFFGEGSRLTVL.

The genes are TRBV19 and TRBJ2-5, with 7 bases matching TRBD2. Germline V lookup: CDR1 LNHDA, CDR2 SQIVND (reference sequence). J was trimmed by 5 bases and V by 7 bases; bases with no gene match: 13. This CDR3 has 15 residues. In DNA, the CDR3 is TGTGCCAGTACCGCTGTCGTCGGCGGGAGTGAGACCCAGTACTTC. Amino acids: CASTAVVGGSETQYF. Full variable domain (missing parts from reference TRBV19 and TRBJ2-5): DGGITQSPKYLFRKEGQNVTLSCEQNLNHDAMYWYRQDPGQGLRLIYYSQIVNDFQKGDIAEGYSVSREKKESFPLTVTSAQKNPTAFYLCASTAVVGGSETQYFGPGTRLLVL.

The rearrangement joins TRBV6-4 to TRBJ2-4; D may be TRBD1 (6 bases). Germline loops: CDR1 MRHNA, CDR2 SNTAGT. The ends were cut back, 5 bases at V and 9 bases at J, with 14 bases in the middle. The CDR3 covers 13 residues. This CDR3 reads CASSQQGLGIQYF. The CDR3 nucleotides read TGTGCCAGCAGTCAACAGGGTCTGGGCATTCAGTACTTC.

The rearrangement uses TRBV29-1 and TRBJ2-3, with D perhaps TRBD1 (5 bases). Germline CDR1 and CDR2: SQVTM and ANQGSEA. The V end lost 0 bases, the J end lost 6 bases, and 13 bases lay between the germline ends. There are 14 residues in the CDR3. CDR3 in DNA: TGCAGCGTTGAAGATCCGCAGGGAACCGATACGCAGTATTTT. Its protein is CSVEDPQGTDTQYF.

This rearrangement joins TRBV7-2 to TRBJ2-4; D not resolved. Germline CDR1 SGHTA, CDR2 FQGNSA. The CDR3 spans 13 residues. V gave up 3 bases and J gave up 8 bases, with 11 bases separating them. CDR3 DNA: TGTGCCAGCAGCTTTAACTGGGTGGACATTCAGTACTTC. Translating gives CASSFNWVDIQYF.

This sequence joins TRBV5-1 and TRBJ1-1, with TRBD1 identical over 9 bases. The CDR3 totals 15 residues. Germline CDR1 reads SGHRS; CDR2 reads YFSETQ. V shed 5 bases and J 1 base; nucleotides not matched to a gene: 6. CDR3 amino acids: CASSQTGGGNTEAFF. The CDR3 coding sequence is TGCGCCAGCAGTCAGACAGGGGGGGGGAACACTGAAGCTTTCTTT.

The V gene is TRBV19, the J gene TRBJ2-4; D unresolved. The CDR3 is made up of 16 amino acids. V was trimmed by 0 bases and J by 9 bases, leaving 18 bases between them. CDR1 is LNHDA and CDR2 is SQIVND in the germline V gene (reference sequence). The CDR3 region has the DNA TGTGCCAGTAGTATAGATGGGCAGCCCAGACCGGGCATTCAGTACTTC. It translates to CASSIDGQPRPGIQYF.

This chain links TRBV19 with TRBJ2-7; 8 nucleotides line up with TRBD1. J lost 7 bases, V lost 6 bases, and 5 bases had no gene match. This CDR3 spans 12 amino acids. CDR1 LNHDA and CDR2 SQIVND come from the germline V gene (reference sequence). The CDR3 reads CASSRGLGEQYF. CDR3 DNA sequence: TGTGCCAGTAGCAGGGGGCTGGGGGAGCAGTACTTC.